Below, 2 T cell receptor beta chains from the same sample are listed, as sequenced in a study of radiotherapy plus CTLA-4 blockade in lung cancer. Libraries were prepared by immunoSEQ multiplex PCR; TCRdb keeps only in-frame clonotypes and omits some of them. This sample yields around 77,000 clones, of which over 65% are seen a single time; around 10% belongs to the top ten. The material was peripheral blood, obtained from a patient treated with radiotherapy plus ipilimumab. Receptor source: a human donor with non-small cell lung cancer whose response to radiotherapy plus ipilimumab could not be evaluated.

This clone came up a few times. The chain uses TRBV4-2 and TRBJ2-1; possible D gene TRBD2, 6 bases. There are 17 residues in the CDR3. Germline CDR1 reads LGHNA; CDR2 reads YNFKEQ. Trimming cost V 5 bases and J 0 bases, with 17 bases left between them. CDR3 nucleotides: TGTGCCAGCAGCTCTACGGAGGGAGGTCCCTCCTACAATGAGCAGTTCTTC. The encoded protein is CASSSTEGGPSYNEQFF.

CDR3 DNA sequence: TGTGCCAGCAGCTTAGCGGGAGGCACAGATACGCAGTATTTT. Protein: CASSLAGGTDTQYF. The gene calls are TRBV7-3 and TRBJ2-3, with 7 nucleotides matching TRBD2. The CDR3 sequence is 14 residues long. Unmatched junction bases numbered 0, after V lost 2 bases and J lost 1 base. Germline V gene sequence: CDR1 SGHTA, CDR2 FQGTGA.